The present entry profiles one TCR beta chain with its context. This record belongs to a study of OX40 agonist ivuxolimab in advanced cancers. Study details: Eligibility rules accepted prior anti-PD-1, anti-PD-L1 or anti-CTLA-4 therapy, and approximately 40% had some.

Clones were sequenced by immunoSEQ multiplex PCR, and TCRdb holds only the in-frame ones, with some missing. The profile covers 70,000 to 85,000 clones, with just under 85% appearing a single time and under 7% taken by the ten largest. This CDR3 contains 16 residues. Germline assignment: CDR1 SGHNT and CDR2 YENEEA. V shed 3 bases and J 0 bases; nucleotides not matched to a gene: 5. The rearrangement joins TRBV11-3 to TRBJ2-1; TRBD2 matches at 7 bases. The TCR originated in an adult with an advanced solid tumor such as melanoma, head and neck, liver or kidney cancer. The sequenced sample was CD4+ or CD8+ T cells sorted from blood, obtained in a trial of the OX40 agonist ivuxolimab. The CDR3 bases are TGTGCCAGCAGCTTTTCCAGCGGGACCTCCTACAATGAGCAGTTCTTC. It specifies CASSFSSGTSYNEQFF. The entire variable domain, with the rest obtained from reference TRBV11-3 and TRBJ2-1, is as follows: EAGVVQSPRYKIIEKKQPVAFWCNPISGHNTLYWYLQNLGQGPELLIRYENEEAVDDSQLPKDRFSAERLKGVDSTLKIQPAELGDSAVYLCASSFSSGTSYNEQFFGPGTRLTVL.